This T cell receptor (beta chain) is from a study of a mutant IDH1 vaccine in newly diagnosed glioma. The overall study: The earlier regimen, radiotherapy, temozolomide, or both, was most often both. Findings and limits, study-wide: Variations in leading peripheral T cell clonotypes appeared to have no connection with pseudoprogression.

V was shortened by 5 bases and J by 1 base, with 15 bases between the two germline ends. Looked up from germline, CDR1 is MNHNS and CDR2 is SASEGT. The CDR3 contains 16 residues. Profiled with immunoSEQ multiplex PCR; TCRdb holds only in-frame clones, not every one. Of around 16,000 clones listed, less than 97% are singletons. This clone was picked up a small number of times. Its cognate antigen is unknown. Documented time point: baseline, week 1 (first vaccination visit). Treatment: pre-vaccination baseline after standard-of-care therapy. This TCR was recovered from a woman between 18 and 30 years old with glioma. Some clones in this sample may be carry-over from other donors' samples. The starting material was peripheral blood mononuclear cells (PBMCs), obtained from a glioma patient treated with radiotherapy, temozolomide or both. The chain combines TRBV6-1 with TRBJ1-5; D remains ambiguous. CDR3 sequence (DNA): TGTGCCAGCAGTCAAGATTTCGGGTTGAGCAATCAGCCCCAGCATTTT. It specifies CASSQDFGLSNQPQHF.